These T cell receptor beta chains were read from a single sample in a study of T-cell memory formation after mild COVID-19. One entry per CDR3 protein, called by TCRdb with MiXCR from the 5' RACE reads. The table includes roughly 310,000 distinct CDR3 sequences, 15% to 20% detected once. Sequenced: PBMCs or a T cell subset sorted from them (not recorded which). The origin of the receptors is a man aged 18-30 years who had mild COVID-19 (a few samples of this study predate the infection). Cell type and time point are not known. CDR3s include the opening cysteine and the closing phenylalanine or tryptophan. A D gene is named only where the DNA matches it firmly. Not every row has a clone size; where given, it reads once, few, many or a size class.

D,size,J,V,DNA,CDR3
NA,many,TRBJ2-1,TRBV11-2,TGTGCCAGCAGCCACTACGGGGGAGAGCAGTTCTTC,CASSHYGGEQFF
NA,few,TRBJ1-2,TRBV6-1,TGTGCCAGCACCGGGGGTTCTCCTTATGGCTACACCTTC,CASTGGSPYGYTF
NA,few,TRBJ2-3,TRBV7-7,TGTGCCAGCAGCTTAGCTACCTCGGATACGCAGTATTTT,CASSLATSDTQYF
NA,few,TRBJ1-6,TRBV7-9,TGTGCCAGCAGCTTAACTCTCTCGGAGTCTCACTCACCCCTCCACTTT,CASSLTLSESHSPLHF
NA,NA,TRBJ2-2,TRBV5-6,TGTGCCAGCACCGAAGAGGGGGGGACGAACACCGGGGAGCTGTTTTTT,CASTEEGGTNTGELFF
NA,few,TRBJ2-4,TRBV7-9,TGTGCCAGCAGCTTAGCCGCCTCGGGGACTCAGTACTTC,CASSLAASGTQYF
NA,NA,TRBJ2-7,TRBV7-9,TGTGCCAGCAGCCCCGACAAGAGCTCCTACGAGCAGTACTTC,CASSPDKSSYEQYF
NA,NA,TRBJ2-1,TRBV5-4,TGTGCCAGCAGCTTTAATGCTTGGGAGCAGTTCTTC,CASSFNAWEQFF
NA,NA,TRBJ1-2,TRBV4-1,TGCGCCAGCAGCCAAGTCCCACCGGGCGGCTACACCTTC,CASSQVPPGGYTF
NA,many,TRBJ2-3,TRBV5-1,TGCGCCAGCAGCTTCGAGGGGGGGTACACAGATACGCAGTATTTT,CASSFEGGYTDTQYF
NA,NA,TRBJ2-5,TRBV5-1,TGCGCCAGCAGCTTTGATCCGGGGGCCATGGAGACCCAGTACTTC,CASSFDPGAMETQYF
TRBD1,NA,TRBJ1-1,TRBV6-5,TGTGCCAGCAGTCGACAGGGGGGCATGGACACTGAAGCTTTCTTT,CASSRQGGMDTEAFF
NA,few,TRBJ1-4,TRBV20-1,TGCAGTGCGACGAAGGAGGCAACTAATGAAAAACTGTTTTTT,CSATKEATNEKLFF
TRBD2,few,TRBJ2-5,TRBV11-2,TGTGCCAGCAGCTTAGTCTCGCTAGCGGGTAAAGAGACCCAGTACTTC,CASSLVSLAGKETQYF
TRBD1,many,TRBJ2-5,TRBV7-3,TGTGCCAGCAGCTTGACGGGGACAGGGCAAGAGACCCAGTACTTC,CASSLTGTGQETQYF
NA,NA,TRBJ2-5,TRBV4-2,TGTGCCAGCAGCCGGGGCGGGGGCCTTTTAGAGACCCAGTACTTC,CASSRGGGLLETQYF